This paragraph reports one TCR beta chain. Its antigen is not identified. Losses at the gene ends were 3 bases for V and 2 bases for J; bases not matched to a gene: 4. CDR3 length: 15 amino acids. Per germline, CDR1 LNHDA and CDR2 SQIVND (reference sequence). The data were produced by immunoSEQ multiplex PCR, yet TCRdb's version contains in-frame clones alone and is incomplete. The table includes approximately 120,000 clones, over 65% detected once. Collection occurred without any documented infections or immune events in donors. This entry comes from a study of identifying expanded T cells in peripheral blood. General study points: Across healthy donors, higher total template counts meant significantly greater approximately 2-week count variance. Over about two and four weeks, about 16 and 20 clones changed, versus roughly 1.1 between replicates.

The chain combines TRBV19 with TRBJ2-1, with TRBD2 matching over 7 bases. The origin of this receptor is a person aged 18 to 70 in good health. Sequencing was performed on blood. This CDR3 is CASSISGTTYNEQFF. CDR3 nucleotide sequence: TGTGCCAGTAGTATTTCGGGGACTACCTACAATGAGCAGTTCTTC.